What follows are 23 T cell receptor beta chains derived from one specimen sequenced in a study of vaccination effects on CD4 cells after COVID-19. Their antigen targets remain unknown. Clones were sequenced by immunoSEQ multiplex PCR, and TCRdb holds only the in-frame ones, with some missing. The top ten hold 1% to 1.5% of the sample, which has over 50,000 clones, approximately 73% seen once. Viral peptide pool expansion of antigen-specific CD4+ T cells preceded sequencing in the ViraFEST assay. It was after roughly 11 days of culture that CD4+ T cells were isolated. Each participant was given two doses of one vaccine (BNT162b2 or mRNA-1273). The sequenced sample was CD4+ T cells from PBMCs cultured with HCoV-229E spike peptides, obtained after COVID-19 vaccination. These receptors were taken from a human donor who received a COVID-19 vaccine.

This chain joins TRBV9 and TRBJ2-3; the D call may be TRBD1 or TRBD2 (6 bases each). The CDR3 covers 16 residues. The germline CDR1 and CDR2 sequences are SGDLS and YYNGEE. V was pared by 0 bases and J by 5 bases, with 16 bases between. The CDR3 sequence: CASSVAPGGEIDTQYF. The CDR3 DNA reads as TGTGCCAGCAGCGTAGCGCCCGGGGGCGAAATAGATACGCAGTATTTT.

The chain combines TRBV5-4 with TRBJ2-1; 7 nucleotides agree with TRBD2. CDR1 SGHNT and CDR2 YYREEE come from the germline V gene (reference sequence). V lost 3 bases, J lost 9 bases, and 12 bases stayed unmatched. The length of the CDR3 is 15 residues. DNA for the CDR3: TGTGCCAGCAGCTCAGGGAGGGTACCCTGGAGTGAGCAGTTCTTC. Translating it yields CASSSGRVPWSEQFF.

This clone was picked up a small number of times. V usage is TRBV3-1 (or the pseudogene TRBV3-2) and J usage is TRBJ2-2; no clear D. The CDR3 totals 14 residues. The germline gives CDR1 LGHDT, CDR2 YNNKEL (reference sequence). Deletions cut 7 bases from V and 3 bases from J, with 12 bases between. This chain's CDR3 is CASKMGPDTGELFF. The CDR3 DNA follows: TGTGCCAGCAAGATGGGCCCAGACACCGGGGAGCTGTTTTTT.

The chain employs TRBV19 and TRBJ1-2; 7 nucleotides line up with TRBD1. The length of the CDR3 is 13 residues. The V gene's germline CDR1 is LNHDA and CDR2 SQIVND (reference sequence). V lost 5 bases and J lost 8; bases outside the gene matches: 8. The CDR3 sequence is CASSFTGQVGYTF. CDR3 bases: TGTGCCAGTAGTTTTACCGGACAGGTCGGCTACACCTTC.

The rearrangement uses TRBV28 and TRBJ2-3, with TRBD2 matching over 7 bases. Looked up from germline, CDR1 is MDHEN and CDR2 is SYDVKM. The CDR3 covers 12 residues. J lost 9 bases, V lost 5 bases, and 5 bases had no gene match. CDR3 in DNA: TGTGCCAGCAGTCCCCTGGGAGGGACGCAGTATTTT. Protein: CASSPLGGTQYF.

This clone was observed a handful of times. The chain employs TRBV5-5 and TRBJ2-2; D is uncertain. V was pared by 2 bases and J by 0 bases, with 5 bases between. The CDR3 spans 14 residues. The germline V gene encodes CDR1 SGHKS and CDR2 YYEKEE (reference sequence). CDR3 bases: TGTGCCAGCAGCTTTTCCCCGAACACCGGGGAGCTGTTTTTT. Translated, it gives CASSFSPNTGELFF.

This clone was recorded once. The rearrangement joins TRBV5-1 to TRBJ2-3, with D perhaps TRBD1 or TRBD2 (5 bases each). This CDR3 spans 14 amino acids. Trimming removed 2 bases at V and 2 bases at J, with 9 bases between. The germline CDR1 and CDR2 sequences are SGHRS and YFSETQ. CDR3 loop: CASSFGANTDTQYF. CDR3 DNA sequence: TGCGCCAGCAGCTTCGGGGCCAACACAGATACGCAGTATTTT.

CDR3 loop: CASSRRTGGRTGDTQYF. The CDR3 region has the DNA TGCGCCAGCAGCCGGAGGACAGGAGGACGGACGGGGGATACGCAGTATTTT. The rearrangement links TRBV5-1 to TRBJ2-3, with TRBD1 identical over 7 bases. Germline CDR1 and CDR2: SGHRS and YFSETQ. V lost 4 bases, J lost 6 bases, and 17 bases stayed unmatched. The CDR3 is 17 residues long.

For the CDR3, the DNA is TGTGCCAGCAGTTTAAGAACGTTATGGTACGAGCAGTACGTC. Translated, it gives CASSLRTLWYEQYV. The chain links TRBV28 to TRBJ2-7, with D uncertain. V dropped 2 bases and J dropped 4 bases, with 12 bases sitting between them. This CDR3 has 14 amino acids. The germline CDR1 and CDR2 sequences are MDHEN and SYDVKM.

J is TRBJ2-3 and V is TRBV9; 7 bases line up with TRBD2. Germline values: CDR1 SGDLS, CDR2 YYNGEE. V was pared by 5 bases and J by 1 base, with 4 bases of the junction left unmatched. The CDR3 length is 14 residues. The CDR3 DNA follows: TGTGCCAGCAGTGCCCGGGGGGGCACAGATACGCAGTATTTT. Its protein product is CASSARGGTDTQYF.

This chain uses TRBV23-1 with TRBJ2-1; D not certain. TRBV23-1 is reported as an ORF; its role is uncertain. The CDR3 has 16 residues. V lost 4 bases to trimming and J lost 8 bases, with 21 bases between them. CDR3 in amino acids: CASSPDHGKNRDEQFF. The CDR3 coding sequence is TGCGCCAGCAGTCCCGATCACGGCAAGAATCGCGATGAGCAGTTCTTC.

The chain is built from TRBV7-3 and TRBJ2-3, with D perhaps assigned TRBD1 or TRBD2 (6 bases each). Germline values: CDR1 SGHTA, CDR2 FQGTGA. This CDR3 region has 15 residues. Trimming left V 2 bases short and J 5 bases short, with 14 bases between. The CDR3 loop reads CASSLGGRNLDTQYF. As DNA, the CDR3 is TGTGCCAGCAGCTTAGGGGGGCGCAATCTAGATACGCAGTATTTT.

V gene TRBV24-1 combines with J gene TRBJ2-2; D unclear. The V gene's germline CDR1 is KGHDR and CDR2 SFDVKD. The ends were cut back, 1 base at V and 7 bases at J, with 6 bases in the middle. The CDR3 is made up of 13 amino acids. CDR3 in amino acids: CATSDFGVGELFF. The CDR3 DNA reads TGTGCCACCAGTGATTTTGGAGTCGGGGAGCTGTTTTTT.

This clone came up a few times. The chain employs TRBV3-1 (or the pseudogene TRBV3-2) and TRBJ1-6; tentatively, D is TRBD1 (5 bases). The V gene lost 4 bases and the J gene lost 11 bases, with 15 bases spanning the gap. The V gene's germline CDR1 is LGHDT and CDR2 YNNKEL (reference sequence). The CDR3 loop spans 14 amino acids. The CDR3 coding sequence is TGTGCCAGCAGCCCGAGGGGTGGGAGAGCACCCCTCCACTTT. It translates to CASSPRGGRAPLHF.

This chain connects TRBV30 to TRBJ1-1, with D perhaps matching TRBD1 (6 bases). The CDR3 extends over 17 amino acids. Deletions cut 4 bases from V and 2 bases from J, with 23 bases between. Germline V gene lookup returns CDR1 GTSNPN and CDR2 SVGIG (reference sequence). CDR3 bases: TGTGCCTGGATAAAGAAGAAAGGGGGGACTCTAAACACTGAAGCTTTCTTT. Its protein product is CAWIKKKGGTLNTEAFF. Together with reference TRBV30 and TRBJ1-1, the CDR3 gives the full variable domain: SQTIHQWPATLVQPVGSPLSLECTVEGTSNPNLYWYRQAAGRGLQLLFYSVGIGQISSEVPQNLSASRPQDRQFILSSKKLLLSDSGFYLCAWIKKKGGTLNTEAFFGQGTRLTVV.

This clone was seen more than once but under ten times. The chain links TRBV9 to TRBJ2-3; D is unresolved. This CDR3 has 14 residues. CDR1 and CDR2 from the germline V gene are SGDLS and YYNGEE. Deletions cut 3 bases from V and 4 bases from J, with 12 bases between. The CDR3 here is CASSAALQADTQYF. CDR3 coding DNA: TGTGCCAGCAGCGCAGCCCTCCAGGCAGATACGCAGTATTTT.

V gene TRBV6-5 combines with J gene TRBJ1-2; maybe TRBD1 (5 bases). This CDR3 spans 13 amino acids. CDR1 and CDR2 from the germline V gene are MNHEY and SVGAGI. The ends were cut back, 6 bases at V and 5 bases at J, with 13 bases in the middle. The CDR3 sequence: CASSWDRLYGYTF. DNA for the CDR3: TGTGCCAGCAGCTGGGACCGACTTTATGGCTACACCTTC.

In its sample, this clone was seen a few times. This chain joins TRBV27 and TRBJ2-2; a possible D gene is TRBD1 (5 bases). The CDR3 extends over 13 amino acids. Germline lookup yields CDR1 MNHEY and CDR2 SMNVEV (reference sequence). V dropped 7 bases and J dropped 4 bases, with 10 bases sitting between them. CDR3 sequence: CASKIRGTGELFF. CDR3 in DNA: TGTGCCAGCAAGATAAGGGGCACCGGGGAGCTGTTTTTT.

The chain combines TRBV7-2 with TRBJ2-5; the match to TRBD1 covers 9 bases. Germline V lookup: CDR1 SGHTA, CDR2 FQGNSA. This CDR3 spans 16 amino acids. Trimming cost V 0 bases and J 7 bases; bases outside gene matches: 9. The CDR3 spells CASSLASTGGDGTQYF. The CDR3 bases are TGTGCCAGCAGCTTAGCCTCGACAGGGGGGGACGGGACCCAGTACTTC.

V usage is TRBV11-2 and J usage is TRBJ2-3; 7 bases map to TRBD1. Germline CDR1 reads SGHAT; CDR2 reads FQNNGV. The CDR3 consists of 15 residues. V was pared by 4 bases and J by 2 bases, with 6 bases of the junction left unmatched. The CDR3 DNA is TGTGCCAGCAGCTACAACAGGGGTACCACAGATACGCAGTATTTT. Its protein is CASSYNRGTTDTQYF.

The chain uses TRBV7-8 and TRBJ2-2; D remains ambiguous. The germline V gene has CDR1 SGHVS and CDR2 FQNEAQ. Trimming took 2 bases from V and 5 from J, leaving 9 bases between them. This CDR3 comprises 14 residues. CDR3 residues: CASSLWAATGELFF. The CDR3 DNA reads TGTGCCAGCAGCTTATGGGCAGCAACCGGGGAGCTGTTTTTT.

The CDR3 loop is CASKTATNEKLFF. The CDR3 nucleotides read TGTGCCAGCAAGACGGCAACTAATGAAAAACTGTTTTTT. The chain combines TRBV6-5 with TRBJ1-4; D gene ambiguous. The CDR3 is made up of 13 amino acids. Trimming removed 7 bases from V and 0 bases from J, with 6 bases in between. Germline V lookup: CDR1 MNHEY, CDR2 SVGAGI.

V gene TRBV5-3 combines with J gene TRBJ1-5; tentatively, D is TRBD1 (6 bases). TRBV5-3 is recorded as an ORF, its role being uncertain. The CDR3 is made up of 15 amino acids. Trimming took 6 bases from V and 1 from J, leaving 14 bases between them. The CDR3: CARTSQGRSNQPQHF. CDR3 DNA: TGTGCCAGAACCTCACAGGGTAGGAGCAATCAGCCCCAGCATTTT.